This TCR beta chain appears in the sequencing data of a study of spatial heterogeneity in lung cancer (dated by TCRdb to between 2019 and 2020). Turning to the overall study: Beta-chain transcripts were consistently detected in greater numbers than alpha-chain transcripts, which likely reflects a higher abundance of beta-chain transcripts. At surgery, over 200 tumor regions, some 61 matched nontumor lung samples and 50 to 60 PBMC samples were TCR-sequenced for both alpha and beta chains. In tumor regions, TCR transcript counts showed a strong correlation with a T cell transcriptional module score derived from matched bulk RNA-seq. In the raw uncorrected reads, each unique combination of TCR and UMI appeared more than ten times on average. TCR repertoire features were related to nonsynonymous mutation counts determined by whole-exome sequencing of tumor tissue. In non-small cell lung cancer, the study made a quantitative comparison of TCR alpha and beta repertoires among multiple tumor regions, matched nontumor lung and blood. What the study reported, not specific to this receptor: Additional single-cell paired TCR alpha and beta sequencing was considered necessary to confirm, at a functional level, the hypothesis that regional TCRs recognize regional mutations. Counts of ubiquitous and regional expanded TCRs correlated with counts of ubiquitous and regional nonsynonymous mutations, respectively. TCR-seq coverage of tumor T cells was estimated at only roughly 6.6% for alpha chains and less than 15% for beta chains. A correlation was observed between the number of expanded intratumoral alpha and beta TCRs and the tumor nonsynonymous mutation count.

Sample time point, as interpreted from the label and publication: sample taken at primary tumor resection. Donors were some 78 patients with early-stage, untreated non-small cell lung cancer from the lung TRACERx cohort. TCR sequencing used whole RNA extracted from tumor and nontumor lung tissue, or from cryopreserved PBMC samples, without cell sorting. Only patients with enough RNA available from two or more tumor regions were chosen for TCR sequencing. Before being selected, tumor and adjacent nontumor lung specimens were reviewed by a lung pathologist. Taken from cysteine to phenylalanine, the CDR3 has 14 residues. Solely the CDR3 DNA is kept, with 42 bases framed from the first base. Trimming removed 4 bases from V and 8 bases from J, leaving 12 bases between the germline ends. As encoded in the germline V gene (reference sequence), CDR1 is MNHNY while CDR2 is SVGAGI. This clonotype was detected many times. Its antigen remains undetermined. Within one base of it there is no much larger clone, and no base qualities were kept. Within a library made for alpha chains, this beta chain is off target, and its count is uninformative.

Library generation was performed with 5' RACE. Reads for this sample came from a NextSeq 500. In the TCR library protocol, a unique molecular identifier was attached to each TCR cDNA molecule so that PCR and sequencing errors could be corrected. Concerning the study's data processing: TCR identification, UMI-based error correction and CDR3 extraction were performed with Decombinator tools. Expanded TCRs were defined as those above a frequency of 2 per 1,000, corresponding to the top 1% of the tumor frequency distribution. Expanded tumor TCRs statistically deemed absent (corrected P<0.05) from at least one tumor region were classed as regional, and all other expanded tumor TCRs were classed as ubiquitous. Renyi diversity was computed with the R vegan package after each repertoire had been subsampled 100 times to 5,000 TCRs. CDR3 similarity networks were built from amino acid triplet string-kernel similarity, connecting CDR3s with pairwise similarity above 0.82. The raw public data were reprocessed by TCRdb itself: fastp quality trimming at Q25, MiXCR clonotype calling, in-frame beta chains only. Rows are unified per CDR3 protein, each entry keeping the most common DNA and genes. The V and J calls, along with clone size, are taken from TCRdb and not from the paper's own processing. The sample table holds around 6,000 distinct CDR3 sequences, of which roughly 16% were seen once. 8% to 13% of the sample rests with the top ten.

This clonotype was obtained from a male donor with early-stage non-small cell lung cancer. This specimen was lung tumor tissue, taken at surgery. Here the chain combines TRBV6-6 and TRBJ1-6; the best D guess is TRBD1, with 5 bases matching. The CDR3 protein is CASSWKGPDSPLHF. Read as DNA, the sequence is TGTGCCAGCAGTTGGAAGGGGCCGGATTCACCCCTCCACTTT.